Following are 12 T cell receptor beta chains from one sample sequenced in a study of CD8 T cells in Susac syndrome. Random hexamers were used to reverse transcribe the RNA input (about 0.5 to 1 ug). A single record per CDR3 protein comes from TCRdb applying MiXCR to the immunoSEQ multiplex PCR reads. The sample lists fewer than 80,000 distinct CDR3 sequences, approximately 94% occurring once. The sequencing input was CD8+ T cells from PBMCs. Receptors originate from a human donor with multiple sclerosis.

V is TRBV28 and J is TRBJ2-1; D not certain. V was trimmed by 3 bases and J by 10 bases, leaving 7 bases between them. Germline V CDR1 and CDR2: MDHEN, SYDVKM. The CDR3 length is 11 residues. The CDR3 DNA follows: TGTGCCAGCAGTTTGGGAACCGAGCAGTTCTTC. This gives the protein CASSLGTEQFF.

The chain combines TRBV6-5 with TRBJ1-5; TRBD1 matches 8 bases. Germline CDR1 and CDR2: MNHEY and SVGAGI. The CDR3 runs to 15 residues. Germline trimming cut 4 bases from V and 6 bases from J; bases unmatched to any gene: 8. This CDR3 is CASSSGQGSGQPQHF. In DNA, the CDR3 is TGTGCCAGCAGTTCCGGACAGGGATCGGGTCAGCCCCAGCATTTT.

The table lists this clonotype with a few counts. This rearrangement joins TRBV13 to TRBJ2-3; D call uncertain. This CDR3 is built from 13 residues. Looked up from germline, CDR1 is PRHDT and CDR2 is FYEKMQ (reference sequence). V lost 1 base and J 2 bases, leaving 4 bases between the germline ends. CDR3 nucleotides: TGTGCCAGCAGCTTAGAGTTCACAGATACGCAGTATTTT. This codes for CASSLEFTDTQYF.

The V gene is TRBV27, the J gene TRBJ1-1; 9 bases are a match to TRBD1. Losses at the gene ends were 5 bases for V and 6 bases for J; bases not matched to a gene: 10. This CDR3 contains 15 residues. Germline loops: CDR1 MNHEY, CDR2 SMNVEV (reference sequence). CDR3 in amino acids: CASSPSGTGIAEAFF. In nucleotides, the CDR3 is TGTGCCAGCAGTCCATCAGGGACAGGGATAGCTGAAGCTTTCTTT.

The gene calls are TRBV20-1 and TRBJ2-7, with D possibly being TRBD2 (5 bases). The CDR3 is made up of 16 amino acids. V was clipped by 1 base and J by 3 bases, with 19 bases between them. In germline, CDR1 is DFQATT, CDR2 SNEGSKA (reference sequence). The CDR3 region has the DNA TGCAGTGCTAGAGTTAGGTCGGACGGAGGATACTACGAGCAGTACTTC. It specifies CSARVRSDGGYYEQYF.

The V and J genes are TRBV12-3 or TRBV12-4 and TRBJ2-7, with 9 bases lining up with TRBD2. V shed 3 bases, J shed 1 base, and the junction held 1 base outside the gene matches. CDR3 length: 14 residues. The CDR3 DNA reads TGTGCCAGCAGTTTCCTAGCGGGATCCTACGAGCAGTACTTC. Its translation is CASSFLAGSYEQYF.

The J gene is TRBJ2-7, the V gene TRBV19; 8 bases match TRBD1. J was trimmed by 4 bases and V by 2 bases; bases with no gene match: 7. The CDR3 runs to 15 residues. The germline V gene has CDR1 LNHDA and CDR2 SQIVND (reference sequence). The CDR3 region is CASSIRADRAYEQYF. The CDR3 DNA sequence: TGTGCCAGTAGTATACGCGCGGACAGGGCTTACGAGCAGTACTTC. Using reference TRBV19 and TRBJ2-7 for the parts outside the CDR3, the full variable domain is DGGITQSPKYLFRKEGQNVTLSCEQNLNHDAMYWYRQDPGQGLRLIYYSQIVNDFQKGDIAEGYSVSREKKESFPLTVTSAQKNPTAFYLCASSIRADRAYEQYFGPGTRLTVT.

The chain carries TRBV9 and TRBJ2-1, with 10 bases matching TRBD1. Trimming cost V 4 bases and J 8 bases; bases outside gene matches: 9. The CDR3 consists of 15 residues. Looked up from germline, CDR1 is SGDLS and CDR2 is YYNGEE. CDR3 coding DNA: TGTGCCAGCAGCCCGCTGACAGGGGGCGTCGATGAGCAGTTCTTC. Translated, it gives CASSPLTGGVDEQFF.

This clonotype has only one observation. J is TRBJ2-7 and V is TRBV20-1; D is uncertain. Germline values: CDR1 DFQATT, CDR2 SNEGSKA (reference sequence). The length of the CDR3 is 14 residues. Trimming took 5 bases from V and 4 from J, leaving 18 bases between them. The CDR3 is CSAEKFQELYEQYF. The CDR3 DNA is TGCAGTGCTGAAAAATTCCAGGAACTGTACGAGCAGTACTTC.

The V gene is TRBV6-5, the J gene TRBJ2-5, with 8 positions matching TRBD2. Losses at the gene ends were 6 bases for V and 3 bases for J; bases not matched to a gene: 6. This CDR3 is 14 amino acids long. The germline CDR1 and CDR2 sequences are MNHEY and SVGAGI. As DNA, the CDR3 is TGTGCCAGCAGCATGACTAGCGATGAAGAGACCCAGTACTTC. Amino acids: CASSMTSDEETQYF.

The chain joins TRBV20-1 to TRBJ2-2, with a weak D call TRBD1 (5 bases). V lost 0 bases, J lost 2 bases, and 13 bases lay in between. The CDR3 has 16 amino acids. Per the germline V gene, CDR1 is DFQATT and CDR2 is SNEGSKA (reference sequence). The CDR3 DNA reads as TGCAGTGCTAGAGATGACAGAAGGTTTAACACCGGGGAGCTGTTTTTT. Translated, it gives CSARDDRRFNTGELFF.

The chain joins TRBV9 to TRBJ2-7, with TRBD1 matching over 9 bases. The junction had 11 bases not matched to a gene; V was cut back by 4 bases and J by 0 bases. The CDR3 totals 17 residues. Germline V lookup: CDR1 SGDLS, CDR2 YYNGEE. The CDR3 nucleotides are TGTGCCAGCAGCCCATACACCGGGACAGGGCTCTCCTACGAGCAGTACTTC. Translation: CASSPYTGTGLSYEQYF.